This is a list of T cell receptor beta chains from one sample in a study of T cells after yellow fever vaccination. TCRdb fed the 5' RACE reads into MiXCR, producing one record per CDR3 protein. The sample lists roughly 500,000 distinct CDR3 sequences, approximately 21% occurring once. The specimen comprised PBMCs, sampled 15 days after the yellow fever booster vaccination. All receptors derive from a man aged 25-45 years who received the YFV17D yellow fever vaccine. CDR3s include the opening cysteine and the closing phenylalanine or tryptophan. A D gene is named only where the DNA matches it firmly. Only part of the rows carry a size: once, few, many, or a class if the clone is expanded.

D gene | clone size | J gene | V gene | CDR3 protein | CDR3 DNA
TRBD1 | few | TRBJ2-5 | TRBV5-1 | CASTQPPLDRGETQYF | TGCGCCAGCACACAACCACCCTTGGACAGGGGTGAGACCCAGTACTTC
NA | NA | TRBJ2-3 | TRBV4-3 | CASSQGIRGYQYF | TGCGCCAGCAGCCAAGGGATCAGGGGCTACCAGTATTTT
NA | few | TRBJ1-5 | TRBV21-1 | CASGLPQHF | TGTGCCAGCGGTTTACCCCAGCATTTT
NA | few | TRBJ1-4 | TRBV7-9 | CASRAGISNEKLFF | TGTGCCAGCAGAGCCGGGATAAGTAATGAAAAACTGTTTTTT
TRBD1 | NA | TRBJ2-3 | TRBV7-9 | CASSFPDRGLSDTQYF | TGTGCCAGCAGCTTCCCGGACAGGGGGCTATCAGATACGCAGTATTTT
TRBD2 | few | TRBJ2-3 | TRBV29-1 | CSVEGGDYTDTQYF | TGCAGCGTTGAGGGGGGGGACTACACAGATACGCAGTATTTT
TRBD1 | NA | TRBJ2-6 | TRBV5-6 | CAWSVRRTGGAIDPGANVLTF | TGTGCCTGGAGTGTACGTCGGACAGGGGGCGCAATAGACCCTGGGGCCAACGTCCTGACTTTC
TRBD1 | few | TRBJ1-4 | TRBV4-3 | CASSQNGGQGTTNEKLFF | TGCGCCAGCAGCCAAAATGGGGGACAGGGCACAACTAATGAAAAACTGTTTTTT
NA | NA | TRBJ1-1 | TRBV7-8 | CASSFREGGGTEAFF | TGTGCCAGCAGCTTCCGAGAGGGCGGTGGCACTGAAGCTTTCTTT
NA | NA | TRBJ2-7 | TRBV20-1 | CSLSGLHVYEQYF | TGCAGTCTGTCGGGCCTCCACGTCTACGAGCAGTACTTC
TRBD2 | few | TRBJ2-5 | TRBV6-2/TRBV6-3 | CASGRGTGTQYF | TGTGCCTCCGGGAGGGGCACTGGGACCCAGTACTTC
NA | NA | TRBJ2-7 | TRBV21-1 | CASSNVGDLSYEQYF | TGTGCCAGCAGCAATGTCGGGGACCTCTCCTACGAGCAGTACTTC
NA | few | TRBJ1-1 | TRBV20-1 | CSARDTGAANTEAFF | TGCAGTGCTAGAGACACGGGAGCGGCGAACACTGAAGCTTTCTTT
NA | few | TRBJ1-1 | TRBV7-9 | CASSIDRMNTEAFF | TGTGCCAGCAGCATCGACAGGATGAACACTGAAGCTTTCTTT
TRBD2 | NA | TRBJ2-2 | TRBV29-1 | CSVTRTSGSSVGELFF | TGCAGCGTCACCCGTACTAGCGGGAGCTCCGTCGGGGAGCTGTTTTTT
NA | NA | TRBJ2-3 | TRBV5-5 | CASSSGPLVAGDTQYF | TGTGCCAGCAGCTCCGGCCCTTTAGTGGCCGGGGATACGCAGTATTTT
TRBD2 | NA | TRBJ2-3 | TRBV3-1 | CASSHRTRITDTQYF | TGTGCCAGCAGCCACAGGACTAGGATCACAGATACGCAGTATTTT
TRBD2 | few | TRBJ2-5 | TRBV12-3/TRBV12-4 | CASSRLAKLQETQYF | TGTGCCAGCAGTCGACTAGCGAAACTACAAGAGACCCAGTACTTC
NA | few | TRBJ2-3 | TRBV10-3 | CAISERADTQYF | TGTGCCATCAGTGAGCGGGCAGATACGCAGTATTTT
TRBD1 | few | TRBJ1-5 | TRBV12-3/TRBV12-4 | CASSRDRGVLPQHF | TGTGCCAGCAGTCGTGACAGGGGAGTTTTGCCCCAGCATTTT
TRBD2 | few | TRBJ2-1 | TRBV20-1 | CSARSAGGHHNEQFF | TGCAGTGCTAGATCAGCGGGAGGCCATCACAATGAGCAGTTCTTC
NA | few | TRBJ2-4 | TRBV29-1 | CSVEDTGTAKNIQYF | TGCAGCGTTGAAGATACAGGGACAGCCAAAAACATTCAGTACTTC
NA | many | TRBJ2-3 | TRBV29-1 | CSVGQSTDTQYF | TGCAGCGTAGGACAGAGCACAGATACGCAGTATTTT
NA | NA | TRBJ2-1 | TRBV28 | CASGPSYEQFF | TGTGCCAGCGGCCCCTCCTATGAGCAGTTCTTC
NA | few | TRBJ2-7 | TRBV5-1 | CASSYTTGTPSYEQYF | TGCGCCAGCAGCTACACCACCGGGACACCCTCCTACGAGCAGTACTTC
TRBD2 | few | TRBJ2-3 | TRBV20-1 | CSAIGREATTDTQYF | TGCAGTGCTATAGGGCGGGAGGCGACCACAGATACGCAGTATTTT
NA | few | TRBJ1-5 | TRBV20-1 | CSARVGPSNQPQHF | TGCAGTGCTAGAGTCGGGCCTAGCAATCAGCCCCAGCATTTT
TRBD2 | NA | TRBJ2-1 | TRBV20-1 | CSASWAGRKNHNEQFF | TGCAGTGCTAGTTGGGCCGGGAGGAAAAACCACAATGAGCAGTTCTTC
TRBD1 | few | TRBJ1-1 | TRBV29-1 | CSVEEQRQTGEAFF | TGCAGCGTTGAAGAGCAGAGACAGACAGGGGAAGCTTTCTTT
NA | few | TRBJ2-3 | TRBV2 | CASSVELATQYF | TGTGCCAGCAGTGTGGAACTAGCTACGCAGTATTTT
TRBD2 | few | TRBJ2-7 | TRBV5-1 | CASSLGATAGGPTATYEQYF | TGCGCCAGCAGCTTGGGGGCTACAGCGGGAGGTCCGACGGCTACCTACGAGCAGTACTTC
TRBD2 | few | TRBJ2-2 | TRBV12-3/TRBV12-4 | CASKNSGLNTGELFF | TGTGCCAGCAAAAATAGCGGGTTGAACACCGGGGAGCTGTTTTTT
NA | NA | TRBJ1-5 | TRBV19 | CASRYQGQPQHF | TGTGCCAGTAGGTACCAGGGACAGCCCCAGCATTTT
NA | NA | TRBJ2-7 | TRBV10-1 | CASSGLSISYEQYF | TGCGCCAGCAGCGGACTGTCGATCTCCTACGAGCAGTACTTC
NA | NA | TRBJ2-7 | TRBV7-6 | CASSTGIGQYF | TGTGCCAGCAGCACAGGTATTGGGCAGTACTTC
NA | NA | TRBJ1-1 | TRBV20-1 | CSAYRDRWGTEAFF | TGCAGTGCTTACAGGGATCGCTGGGGCACTGAAGCTTTCTTT
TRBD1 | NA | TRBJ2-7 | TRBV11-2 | CASSLEEWDRGSEQYF | TGTGCCAGCAGCTTAGAAGAGTGGGACAGGGGTTCCGAGCAGTACTTC
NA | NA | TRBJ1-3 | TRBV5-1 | CASSRGWEIYF | TGCGCCAGCAGCCGGGGATGGGAGATATATTTT
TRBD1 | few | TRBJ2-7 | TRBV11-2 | CASSLEHRGEQYF | TGTGCCAGCAGCTTAGAGCACAGGGGCGAGCAGTACTTC
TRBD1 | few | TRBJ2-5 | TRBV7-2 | CASSTTGQETQYF | TGTGCCAGCAGCACGACAGGGCAAGAGACCCAGTACTTC
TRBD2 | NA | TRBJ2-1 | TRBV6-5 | CASSYLGGGSGRYNEQFF | TGTGCCAGCAGTTACCTCGGCGGGGGTAGCGGGCGGTACAATGAGCAGTTCTTC
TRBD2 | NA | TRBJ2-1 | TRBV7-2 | CASSWGLAGGQFF | TGTGCCAGCAGCTGGGGACTAGCGGGAGGACAGTTCTTC
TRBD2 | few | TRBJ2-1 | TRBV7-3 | CASSLIGGRAHEQFF | TGTGCCAGCAGCTTAATAGGCGGGAGGGCCCATGAGCAGTTCTTC
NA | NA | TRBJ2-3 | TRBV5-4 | CASSLARGSSSTDTQYF | TGTGCCAGCAGCTTGGCTCGGGGGTCCAGCAGCACAGATACGCAGTATTTT
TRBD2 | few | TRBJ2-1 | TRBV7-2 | CASSLWPSGGNNEQFF | TGTGCCAGCAGCTTATGGCCGTCGGGAGGGAACAATGAGCAGTTCTTC
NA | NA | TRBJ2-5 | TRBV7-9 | CASSKLLGPETQYF | TGTGCCAGCAGCAAACTACTCGGCCCAGAGACCCAGTACTTC
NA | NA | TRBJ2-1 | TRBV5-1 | CASSLLRLNGGEQFF | TGCGCCAGCAGCTTGCTCCGTCTCAACGGTGGTGAGCAGTTCTTC
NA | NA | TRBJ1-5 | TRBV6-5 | CASSPLGEPQHF | TGTGCCAGCAGTCCGCTGGGGGAGCCCCAGCATTTT
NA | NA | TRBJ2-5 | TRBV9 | CASSVTPGKTQYF | TGTGCCAGCAGCGTGACCCCGGGGAAGACCCAGTACTTC
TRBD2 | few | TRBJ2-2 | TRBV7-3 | CASSLGTSVTGELFF | TGTGCCAGCAGCTTGGGGACTAGCGTTACCGGGGAGCTGTTTTTT
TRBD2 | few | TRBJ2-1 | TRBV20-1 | CSARDPASGSVYEQFF | TGCAGTGCTAGAGATCCTGCTAGCGGGAGCGTATATGAGCAGTTCTTC
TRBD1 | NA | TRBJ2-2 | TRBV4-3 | CASSRSGTANTGELFF | TGCGCCAGCAGCCGCTCGGGGACAGCGAACACCGGGGAGCTGTTTTTT
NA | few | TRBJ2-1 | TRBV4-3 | CASSPPTNRREQFF | TGCGCCAGCAGCCCCCCTACGAACAGACGGGAGCAGTTCTTC
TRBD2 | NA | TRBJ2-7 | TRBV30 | CAWRGGGSYEQYF | TGTGCCTGGAGAGGCGGGGGGTCCTACGAGCAGTACTTC
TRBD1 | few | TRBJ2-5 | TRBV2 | CASSLQGQSAETQYF | TGTGCCAGCAGTCTCCAGGGACAGTCAGCGGAGACCCAGTACTTC
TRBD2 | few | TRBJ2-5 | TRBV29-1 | CSVDSLAGVGETQYF | TGCAGCGTTGATTCCCTAGCGGGAGTTGGGGAGACCCAGTACTTC
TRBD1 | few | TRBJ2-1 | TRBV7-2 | CASSLDDLDRVDCVF | TGTGCCAGCAGCTTAGACGACCTCGACAGGGTCGATTGTGTCTTC
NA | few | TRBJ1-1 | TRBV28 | CASSLPQTVAFF | TGTGCCAGCAGTTTACCACAGACAGTGGCTTTCTTT